This TCR beta chain was identified in a study of shared clonotypes between healthy human individuals. Study-level findings and limits: Estimated richness values were generally larger in naive subsets than in memory subsets. Shared across a few donors were 4% to 5% of the naive CD4 clonotypes.

CDR3 length equals 13 residues. V trimming: 6 bases; J trimming: 8 bases; junction bases outside the gene matches: 1. Germline V lookup: CDR1 WSHSY, CDR2 SAAADI. Deep-level running was used for the assay. On sorted subsets, replicate PCRs used approximately 190 ng DNA, or around 30,000 T cell genomes. Repertoires were generated with immunoSEQ multiplex PCR, while TCRdb's copy carries only in-frame clones and drops some. The sample consists of millions of clones, 85% to 95% of them appearing once. As to this clone: No antigen is known for it.

This receptor was taken from a man aged 18 to 29 in good health. J is TRBJ2-1 and V is TRBV10-2; 13 positions match TRBD2. Sequencing was performed on naive CD4+ T cells sorted from blood. Noted subset: CD45RA+ positively selected. CDR3 amino acids: CASRGLAGDEQFF. The CDR3 nucleotides are TGCGCCAGCAGAGGACTAGCGGGAGATGAGCAGTTCTTC.